A single sample gave rise to the 17 T cell receptor beta chains below, sequenced in a study of siplizumab effects on memory and regulatory T cells. The data were produced by immunoSEQ multiplex PCR, yet TCRdb's version contains in-frame clones alone and is incomplete. The data contain fewer than 70,000 clones, around nine tenths of them seen just once; the ten biggest clones take up around 1.6%. The source material was Tregs sorted from blood. Receptors were obtained from a human donor in good health.

The chain is built from TRBV6-6 and TRBJ1-2, with a tentative D call TRBD1 (5 bases). Trimming pared 0 bases from V and 4 bases from J, leaving 12 bases between. The CDR3 is 15 amino acids. Per germline, CDR1 MNHNY and CDR2 SVGAGI (reference sequence). CDR3 coding DNA: TGTGCCAGCAGTTACTCGGCAGGGAGTTCCTATGGCTACACCTTC. Encoded protein: CASSYSAGSSYGYTF.

The chain recombines TRBV19 with TRBJ2-1; no firm D call. With 5 bases removed from V and 3 bases from J, the gap between germline ends came to 11 bases. CDR1 and CDR2 (germline): LNHDA, SQIVND (reference sequence). This CDR3 has 14 amino acids. Here the CDR3 reads CASSPVSRYNEQFF. DNA of the CDR3: TGTGCCAGTAGTCCAGTTAGCCGCTACAATGAGCAGTTCTTC. Combining the CDR3 with reference TRBV19 and TRBJ2-1 gives the whole variable domain DGGITQSPKYLFRKEGQNVTLSCEQNLNHDAMYWYRQDPGQGLRLIYYSQIVNDFQKGDIAEGYSVSREKKESFPLTVTSAQKNPTAFYLCASSPVSRYNEQFFGPGTRLTVL.

The sample holds one count of this clone. The chain employs TRBV7-2 and TRBJ2-2; 11 positions match TRBD1. The CDR3 is 17 amino acids. V lost 3 bases and J lost 6; bases outside the gene matches: 9. CDR1 is SGHTA and CDR2 is FQGNSA in the germline V gene. CDR3 loop: CASSFQRGTGGSGELFF. Written as DNA, the CDR3 is TGTGCCAGCAGCTTTCAACGGGGGACAGGGGGTTCCGGGGAGCTGTTTTTT.

The chain has TRBV7-9 and TRBJ1-4; D gene uncertain. Germline V gene lookup returns CDR1 SEHNR and CDR2 FQNEAQ (reference sequence). The CDR3 extends over 15 amino acids. V shed 4 bases and J shed 0 bases, with 9 bases lying between them. CDR3 loop: CASSSTFATNEKLFF. The CDR3 DNA reads TGTGCCAGCAGCTCAACGTTTGCAACTAATGAAAAACTGTTTTTT.

CDR3 in DNA: TGTGCCTGGGGTTCCAGCTCCTATAATTCACCCCTCCACTTT. Encoded protein: CAWGSSSYNSPLHF. The J gene is TRBJ1-6, the V gene TRBV30, with D unclear. Deletions cut 5 bases from V and 0 bases from J, with 8 bases between. Germline V lookup: CDR1 GTSNPN, CDR2 SVGIG (reference sequence). CDR3 size: 14 residues.

The rearrangement links TRBV6-6 to TRBJ2-6; tentatively, D is TRBD1 (5 bases). This CDR3 is built from 15 residues. V lost 2 bases and J 4 bases, leaving 9 bases between the germline ends. From germline, CDR1 is MNHNY and CDR2 SVGAGI (reference sequence). CDR3 DNA: TGTGCCAGCAGTTACGGGGCGCAGGGGGCCAACGTCCTGACTTTC. Its translation is CASSYGAQGANVLTF.

The chain has TRBV19 and TRBJ2-2; 14 nucleotides match TRBD2. Germline CDR1 is LNHDA and CDR2 is SQIVND (reference sequence). The CDR3 totals 18 residues. The trim removed 8 bases at V and 4 bases at J, leaving 12 bases unmatched. The DNA for the CDR3 is TGTGCCAGTCGACCCGGGACTAGCGGGAGAGGCGGCACCGGGGAGCTGTTTTTT. Translation gives CASRPGTSGRGGTGELFF.

CDR3 sequence: CASSLGTGDGANVLTF. The CDR3 coding sequence is TGTGCCAGCAGCTTGGGTACAGGGGATGGGGCCAACGTCCTGACTTTC. V is TRBV5-4 and J is TRBJ2-6; 7 positions agree with TRBD1. Germline assignment: CDR1 SGHNT and CDR2 YYREEE (reference sequence). Losses at the gene ends were 0 bases for V and 3 bases for J; bases not matched to a gene: 3. CDR3 size: 16 residues. The variable domain in full, with the rest retrieved from reference TRBV5-4 and TRBJ2-6, is ETGVTQSPTHLIKTRGQQVTLRCSSQSGHNTVSWYQQALGQGPQFIFQYYREEENGRGNFPPRFSGLQFPNYSSELNVNALELDDSALYLCASSLGTGDGANVLTFGAGSRLTVL.

This chain connects TRBV11-3 to TRBJ2-7; unclear D gene. Trimming took 5 bases from V and 2 from J, leaving 7 bases between them. CDR1 is SGHNT, CDR2 YENEEA, per germline. This CDR3 is 12 amino acids long. The CDR3 is CASSPNPYEQYF. The CDR3 DNA reads as TGTGCCAGCAGCCCAAACCCCTACGAGCAGTACTTC.

The V gene is TRBV19, the J gene TRBJ2-1, with D maybe TRBD2 (6 bases). The germline CDR1 and CDR2 sequences are LNHDA and SQIVND (reference sequence). The CDR3 spans 14 residues. The V end was cut by 1 base, the J end by 10 bases, with 14 bases between. The CDR3 DNA reads as TGTGCCAGTAGTATAGGAGGGACTCGCTGGGAGCAGTTCTTC. Protein product: CASSIGGTRWEQFF.

V is TRBV18 and J is TRBJ2-1, with D unresolved. Trimming left V 5 bases short and J 9 bases short, with 14 bases between. Germline V gives CDR1 KGHSH, CDR2 LQKENI. This CDR3 spans 13 amino acids. The CDR3 sequence is CASSTDPDVEQFF. CDR3 DNA: TGTGCCAGCTCAACAGACCCTGACGTTGAGCAGTTCTTC.

The chain combines TRBV6-5 with TRBJ2-6; a possible D gene is TRBD1 (6 bases). V lost 4 bases and J 1 base, leaving 8 bases between the germline ends. Germline lookup yields CDR1 MNHEY and CDR2 SVGAGI. The CDR3 has 15 residues. CDR3 sequence (DNA): TGTGCCAGCAGTTTAGGGACATCTGGGGCCAACGTCCTGACTTTC. Its protein product is CASSLGTSGANVLTF.

The V call is TRBV6-1, the J call TRBJ1-1; maybe TRBD1 (6 bases). Germline-derived CDR1 and CDR2 are MNHNS and SASEGT. CDR3 length equals 12 residues. V lost 5 bases and J 10 bases, leaving 14 bases between the germline ends. CDR3 amino acids: CASSLDSTRAFF. In DNA, the CDR3 is TGTGCCAGCAGTTTGGACAGTACAAGAGCTTTCTTT.

The gene calls are TRBV6-1 and TRBJ1-5; weak D call: TRBD1 (5 bases). The V end was cut by 2 bases, the J end by 1 base, with 6 bases between. The germline gives CDR1 MNHNS, CDR2 SASEGT. This CDR3 comprises 14 residues. The CDR3 loop reads CASSEKGSNQPQHF. The CDR3 DNA follows: TGTGCCAGCAGTGAAAAGGGGAGCAATCAGCCCCAGCATTTT.

This sequence joins TRBV19 and TRBJ1-1, with D uncertain. In germline, CDR1 is LNHDA, CDR2 SQIVND (reference sequence). The CDR3 contains 14 residues. V was trimmed by 3 bases and J by 5 bases, leaving 13 bases between them. CDR3 in amino acids: CASSINAGGTEAFF. CDR3 DNA: TGTGCCAGTAGTATTAACGCCGGCGGTACTGAAGCTTTCTTT. The full variable domain, its missing parts supplied by reference TRBV19 and TRBJ1-1, is DGGITQSPKYLFRKEGQNVTLSCEQNLNHDAMYWYRQDPGQGLRLIYYSQIVNDFQKGDIAEGYSVSREKKESFPLTVTSAQKNPTAFYLCASSINAGGTEAFFGQGTRLTVV.

The rearrangement links TRBV19 to TRBJ2-5; D may correspond to TRBD1 or TRBD2 (6 bases each). Deletions cut 0 bases from V and 7 bases from J, with 9 bases between. This CDR3 has 13 residues. Germline CDR1 reads LNHDA; CDR2 reads SQIVND (reference sequence). The CDR3 loop reads CASSIEEGGTQYF. CDR3 DNA sequence: TGTGCCAGTAGTATAGAGGAGGGGGGGACCCAGTACTTC.

The chain employs TRBV18 and TRBJ2-1, with D maybe TRBD2 (6 bases). The length of the CDR3 is 16 residues. V was pared by 3 bases and J by 2 bases, with 14 bases between. CDR1 is KGHSH, CDR2 LQKENI, per germline. The CDR3 sequence is CASSPEGGATYNEQFF. The CDR3 DNA reads TGTGCCAGCTCACCGGAGGGCGGGGCAACCTACAATGAGCAGTTCTTC.